Following are 19 T cell receptor beta chains from one sample sequenced in a study of blood T cell repertoires in COVID-19 (dated by TCRdb to the early 2020s). Receptors were amplified or captured by the immunoSEQ multiplex PCR assay. Entries here come from immuneACCESS through TCRdb and include only in-frame sequences with V and J called. Some clones fail to appear in such tables; in the studies checked, an unresolved V gene covers under half of the shortfall, and the cause of the remainder is unknown. The sample table lists 95,000 to 150,000 clones, 84% of them with a count of one. 3.9% of the sample goes to the ten largest clones. Sequenced material: PBMCs or T cells enriched from blood (not recorded which). These receptors all stem from a woman in her twenties or thirties who had recovered from COVID-19.

The chain carries TRBV2 and TRBJ2-1; 8 nucleotides match TRBD2. Germline V gene data show CDR1 as SNHLY and CDR2 as FYNNEI. Losses at the gene ends were 2 bases for V and 12 bases for J; bases not matched to a gene: 12. The CDR3 consists of 15 residues. The CDR3 nucleotides are TGTGCCAGCAGTGAATGGACTAGCAGCCGGGGGGGGCAGTTCTTC. It is translated as CASSEWTSSRGGQFF.

This sequence joins TRBV4-3 and TRBJ2-2; TRBD1 aligns across 7 bases. Trimming removed 3 bases from V and 7 bases from J; junction bases left unmatched: 8. The CDR3 sequence is 15 residues long. CDR1 is LGHNA, CDR2 YSLEER, per germline. The CDR3 DNA reads as TGCGCCAGCAGCCATACAGGGGTGGGGGACGGGGAGCTGTTTTTT. Translating it yields CASSHTGVGDGELFF.

The rearrangement links TRBV10-3 to TRBJ2-1; 9 positions match TRBD2. V gave up 7 bases and J gave up 4 bases; unmatched junction bases: 8. The germline gives CDR1 ENHRY, CDR2 SYGVKD. The CDR3 is made up of 15 amino acids. CDR3 sequence: CAIMRAGGGYNEQFF. The CDR3 DNA follows: TGTGCCATCATGCGGGCGGGAGGGGGGTACAATGAGCAGTTCTTC.

The rearrangement joins TRBV5-4 to TRBJ1-2, with D tentatively TRBD1 (5 bases). CDR3 length equals 15 residues. Trimming took off 4 bases at V and 3 bases at J, with 16 bases between the two ends. Germline V gene data show CDR1 as SGHNT and CDR2 as YYREEE (reference sequence). CDR3 amino acids: CASSPDGRAHYGYTF. Written as DNA, the CDR3 is TGTGCCAGCAGCCCTGATGGCAGGGCCCACTATGGCTACACCTTC. Using reference TRBV5-4 and TRBJ1-2 for the parts outside the CDR3, the full variable domain is ETGVTQSPTHLIKTRGQQVTLRCSSQSGHNTVSWYQQALGQGPQFIFQYYREEENGRGNFPPRFSGLQFPNYSSELNVNALELDDSALYLCASSPDGRAHYGYTFGSGTRLTVV.

This clone showed up just once. This chain uses TRBV4-3 with TRBJ2-1, with TRBD1 as a possible D gene (7 bases). Germline V gene data show CDR1 as LGHNA and CDR2 as YSLEER. V shed 4 bases and J shed 4 bases, with 17 bases lying between them. The CDR3 sequence is 16 residues long. DNA for the CDR3: TGCGCCAGCAGCCCACGGGAGCAGGGGGGATACAATGAGCAGTTCTTC. Translating gives CASSPREQGGYNEQFF.

The chain has TRBV6-2 or TRBV6-3 and TRBJ2-1; 7 nucleotides match TRBD2. This CDR3 is built from 13 residues. V shed 5 bases, J shed 5 bases, and the junction held 3 bases outside the gene matches. Germline lookup yields CDR1 MNHEY and CDR2 SVGEGT. In nucleotides, the CDR3 is TGTGCCAGCAGTAGACTAGCAGACAATGAGCAGTTCTTC. Protein product: CASSRLADNEQFF.

The chain joins TRBV9 to TRBJ2-1; 13 bases align to TRBD2. The germline CDR1 and CDR2 sequences are SGDLS and YYNGEE. The CDR3 length is 15 residues. V shed 4 bases and J 6 bases; nucleotides not matched to a gene: 4. Here the CDR3 reads CASSLGLAGINEQFF. Written as DNA, the CDR3 is TGTGCCAGCAGCCTGGGACTAGCGGGGATCAATGAGCAGTTCTTC.

V usage is TRBV24-1 and J usage is TRBJ2-2; 9 bases align to TRBD2. Per the germline V gene, CDR1 is KGHDR and CDR2 is SFDVKD. The CDR3 covers 16 residues. V lost 9 bases and J lost 7; bases outside the gene matches: 14. The CDR3 coding sequence is TGTGCCACCTCCCCCCTAAGCGGGAGGAACGTCGGGGAGCTGTTTTTT. It yields the protein CATSPLSGRNVGELFF.

The V call is TRBV15, the J call TRBJ2-3; D gene unclear. This CDR3 contains 15 residues. Trimming shortened V by 0 bases and J by 2 bases, and 9 bases separated the two germline ends. Germline V CDR1 and CDR2: LNHNV, YYDKDF (reference sequence). Written as DNA, the CDR3 is TGTGCCACCAGCAGAGATGGGCAGCCCACAGATACGCAGTATTTT. Protein product: CATSRDGQPTDTQYF.

This chain connects TRBV7-8 to TRBJ2-7; 11 bases line up with TRBD1. With V trimmed by 0 bases and J by 3 bases, 7 bases remained unmatched. Germline CDR1 is SGHVS and CDR2 is FQNEAQ. The CDR3 consists of 17 residues. CDR3 DNA sequence: TGTGCCAGCAGCTTAGCGGAATCCGGGACAGGGGGCTACGAGCAGTACTTC. Its protein is CASSLAESGTGGYEQYF.

The V and J genes are TRBV7-9 and TRBJ2-7, with 7 bases identical to TRBD1. The CDR3 spans 15 residues. With V trimmed by 5 bases and J by 4 bases, 11 bases remained unmatched. CDR1 and CDR2 from the germline V gene are SEHNR and FQNEAQ (reference sequence). The CDR3 loop is CASSPPIGTAYEQYF. DNA for the CDR3: TGTGCCAGCAGCCCGCCGATCGGGACAGCTTACGAGCAGTACTTC.

The chain links TRBV29-1 to TRBJ1-1; 8 bases agree with TRBD1. V dropped 4 bases and J dropped 5; count of bases not matched to a gene: 12. Germline V gives CDR1 SQVTM, CDR2 ANQGSEA. The CDR3 sequence is 15 residues long. CDR3 bases: TGCAGCGTTGGACCCGGGGGGAGGACAGGGACTGAAGCTTTCTTT. The encoded protein is CSVGPGGRTGTEAFF.

The chain carries TRBV28 and TRBJ2-7; 15 bases line up with TRBD2. V trimming: 6 bases; J trimming: 9 bases; junction bases outside the gene matches: 9. CDR1 is MDHEN, CDR2 SYDVKM, per germline. This CDR3 has 15 amino acids. The CDR3 protein is CASSPGTSGRRRQYF. The CDR3, as DNA: TGTGCCAGCAGCCCCGGGACTAGCGGGAGGAGGAGGCAGTACTTC.

The chain links TRBV25-1 to TRBJ1-5, with D perhaps TRBD1 (5 bases). CDR3 length equals 15 residues. CDR1 and CDR2 from the germline V gene are MGHDK and SYGVNS. V was cut by 3 bases and J by 1 base, with 10 bases left in between. CDR3 nucleotide sequence: TGTGCCAGCAGTGAGCAGGGAGGGAGCAATCAGCCCCAGCATTTT. Amino acid sequence: CASSEQGGSNQPQHF.

V and J are TRBV4-1 and TRBJ2-1; the match to TRBD2 covers 7 bases. The junction had 9 bases not matched to a gene; V was cut back by 2 bases and J by 5 bases. The CDR3 length is 16 residues. Per the germline V gene, CDR1 is MGHRA and CDR2 is YSYEKL. The CDR3 region has the DNA TGCGCCAGCAGCCAAACCGCGACCGGGACTAACAATGAGCAGTTCTTC. Translating gives CASSQTATGTNNEQFF.

CDR3: CATSFWGLGGYGYTF. As DNA, the CDR3 is TGTGCCACCAGCTTCTGGGGCCTGGGGGGTTATGGCTACACCTTC. The V call is TRBV15, the J call TRBJ1-2, with D possibly matching TRBD1 (5 bases). Germline-derived CDR1 and CDR2 are LNHNV and YYDKDF (reference sequence). V was pared by 5 bases and J by 5 bases, with 18 bases between. This CDR3 spans 15 amino acids.

The chain couples TRBV12-5 to TRBJ2-1; the match to TRBD2 covers 7 bases. CDR1 and CDR2 from the germline V gene are LGHNT and FRNRAP. The CDR3 is made up of 16 amino acids. V lost 0 bases, J lost 9 bases, and 11 bases stayed unmatched. CDR3 protein: CASGLVLSGGPGEQFF. CDR3 nucleotides: TGTGCTAGTGGTTTGGTACTGTCGGGAGGACCGGGTGAGCAGTTCTTC. Looking up the rest from reference TRBV12-5 and TRBJ2-1 gives the full variable domain: DARVTQTPRHKVTEMGQEVTMRCQPILGHNTVFWYRQTMMQGLELLAYFRNRAPLDDSGMPKDRFSAEMPDATLATLKIQPSEPRDSAVYFCASGLVLSGGPGEQFFGPGTRLTVL.

The chain recombines TRBV7-3 with TRBJ2-1, with no clear D. The CDR3 extends over 14 amino acids. CDR1 is SGHTA and CDR2 is FQGTGA in the germline V gene. Trimming cost V 1 base and J 7 bases, with 11 bases left between them. The DNA of the CDR3 is TGTGCCAGCAGCTTAAATACAAGATCGAATGAGCAGTTCTTC. This encodes CASSLNTRSNEQFF.

The gene calls are TRBV18 and TRBJ1-4, with 7 bases that match TRBD1. Germline V CDR1 and CDR2: KGHSH, LQKENI. The CDR3 is 14 amino acids. J lost 7 bases, V lost 3 bases, and 5 bases had no gene match. CDR3 loop: CASSPMNRGEKLFF. CDR3 nucleotides: TGTGCCAGCTCACCTATGAACAGGGGTGAAAAACTGTTTTTT.